This T cell receptor beta chain was observed in a study of cytotoxic CD8 clonotypes in ibrutinib-treated CLL. Study-level information: Partial responses totalled roughly 24 and complete responses 2; after median approximately 74 months, roughly 14 remained remitted and roughly twelve progressed. Study conclusions and caveats: Clonality correlated strongly with circulating CD8+ T cells and exceeded age-matched healthy donors at baseline.

Turning to this clone: Its antigen is still unknown.

Sequencing was performed with immunoSEQ multiplex PCR; in TCRdb, only in-frame clones are kept and a portion is missing. The repertoire holds 130,000 or so clones, with 60% to 85% as singletons. Germline V CDR1 and CDR2: LNHDA, SQIVND (reference sequence). V was clipped by 1 base and J by 7 bases; unmatched bases: 12. The CDR3 has 16 amino acids. The J gene is TRBJ1-1, the V gene TRBV19, with 7 bases lining up with TRBD1. Sample: PBMCs, taken after 12 months of ibrutinib treatment. This sequence originates from a human donor with chronic lymphocytic leukemia. CDR3 in amino acids: CASSIGKNRQGREAFF. CDR3 sequence (DNA): TGTGCCAGTAGTATAGGAAAAAACCGACAGGGACGTGAAGCTTTCTTT.